At least ten counts were recorded for the clone carrying this T cell receptor beta chain. Its antigen is unknown. MiXCR, applied by TCRdb to the 5' RACE reads, yields one record per CDR3 protein. The table lists about 260,000 distinct CDR3 sequences, roughly 13% of them singletons. Germline V gene lookup returns CDR1 SQVTM and CDR2 ANQGSEA. The V and J ends lost 4 bases and 5 bases respectively, with 19 bases between them. CDR3 length: 15 amino acids. This sample was included in a study of T cells after yellow fever vaccination. Across the whole study: Low-cell-number fractions were prepared with SMART-Seq v4 Ultra Low Input. Study-wide results and limits: Subsequent to the booster, the majority of primary-vaccination clones reappeared (around 97% CD4, 85% to 90% CD8).

The receptor's source is a man aged 25 to 40 who received the YFV17D yellow fever vaccine. The chain carries TRBV29-1 and TRBJ2-3, with a weak D call TRBD1 (6 bases). The specimen was CD4+ T cells sorted from PBMCs, collected 45 days after the yellow fever booster vaccination. The CDR3 DNA follows: TGCAGCGTTGTTACACCCAGGGGCGGAAGAGATACGCAGTATTTT. This sequence encodes CSVVTPRGGRDTQYF.